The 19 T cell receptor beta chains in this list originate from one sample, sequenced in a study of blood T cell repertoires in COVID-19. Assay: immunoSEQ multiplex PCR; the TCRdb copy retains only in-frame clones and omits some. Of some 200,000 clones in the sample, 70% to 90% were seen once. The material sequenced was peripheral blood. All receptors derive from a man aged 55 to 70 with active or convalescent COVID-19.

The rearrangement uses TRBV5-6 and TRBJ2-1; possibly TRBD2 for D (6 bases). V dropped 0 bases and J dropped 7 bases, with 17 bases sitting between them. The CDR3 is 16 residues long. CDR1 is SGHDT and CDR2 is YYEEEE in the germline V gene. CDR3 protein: CASSLAGSGYGNEQFF. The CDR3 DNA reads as TGTGCCAGCAGCTTGGCCGGTAGCGGCTACGGAAATGAGCAGTTCTTC.

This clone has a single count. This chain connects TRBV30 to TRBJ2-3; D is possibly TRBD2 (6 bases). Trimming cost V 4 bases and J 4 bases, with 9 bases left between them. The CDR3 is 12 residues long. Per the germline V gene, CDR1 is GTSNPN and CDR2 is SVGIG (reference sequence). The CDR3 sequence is CAWKGGADTQYF. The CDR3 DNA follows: TGTGCCTGGAAAGGAGGGGCAGATACGCAGTATTTT.

The CDR3 protein is CASSPPNRVDEKLFF. In nucleotides, the CDR3 is TGTGCCAGCTCACCACCCAACAGGGTGGATGAAAAACTGTTTTTT. The rearrangement links TRBV18 to TRBJ1-4; D perhaps matches TRBD1 (6 bases). CDR1 is KGHSH, CDR2 LQKENI, per germline. Trimming left V 0 bases short and J 6 bases short, with 11 bases between. CDR3 length equals 15 residues.

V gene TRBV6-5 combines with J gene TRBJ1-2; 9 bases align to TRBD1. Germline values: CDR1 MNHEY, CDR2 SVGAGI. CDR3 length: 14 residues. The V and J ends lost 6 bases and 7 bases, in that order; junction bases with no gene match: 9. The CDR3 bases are TGTGCCAGCAGCCCAGGACAGGGGTTCGGTGGCTACACCTTC. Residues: CASSPGQGFGGYTF.

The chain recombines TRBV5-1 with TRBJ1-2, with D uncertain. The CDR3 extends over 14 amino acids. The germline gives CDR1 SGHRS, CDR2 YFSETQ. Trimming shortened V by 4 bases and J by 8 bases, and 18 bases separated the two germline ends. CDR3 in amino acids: CASSLGSENTGYTF. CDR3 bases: TGCGCCAGCAGCCTCGGGTCAGAAAATACAGGCTACACCTTC.

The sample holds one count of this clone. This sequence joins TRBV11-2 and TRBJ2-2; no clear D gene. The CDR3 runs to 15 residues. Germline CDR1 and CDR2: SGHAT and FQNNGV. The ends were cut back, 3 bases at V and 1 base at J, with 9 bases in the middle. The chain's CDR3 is CASSLPNRNTGELFF. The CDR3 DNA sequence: TGTGCCAGCAGCTTGCCTAACAGGAACACCGGGGAGCTGTTTTTT.

DNA for the CDR3: TGTGCCAGCAGCTTCCCGACAGACTATCAGCCCCAGCATTTT. It encodes CASSFPTDYQPQHF. The V and J genes are TRBV7-8 and TRBJ1-5, with D maybe TRBD1 (5 bases). The CDR3 is 14 amino acids. CDR1 and CDR2 (germline): SGHVS, FQNEAQ. Between the trimmed V and J ends, which lost 3 bases and 5 bases, there was a span of 11 bases.

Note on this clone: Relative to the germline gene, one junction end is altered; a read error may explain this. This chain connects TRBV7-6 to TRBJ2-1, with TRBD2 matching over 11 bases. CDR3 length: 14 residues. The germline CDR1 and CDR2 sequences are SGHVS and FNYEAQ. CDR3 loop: CASSLGVAGGRWVF. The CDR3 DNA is TGTGCCAGCAGCTTAGGGGTAGCGGGGGGGCGATGGGTCTTC.

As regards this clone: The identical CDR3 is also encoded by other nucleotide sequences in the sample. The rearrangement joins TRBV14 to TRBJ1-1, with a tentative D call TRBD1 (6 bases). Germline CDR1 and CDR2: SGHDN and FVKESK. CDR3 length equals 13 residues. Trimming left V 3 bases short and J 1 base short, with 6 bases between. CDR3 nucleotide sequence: TGTGCCAGCAGCCAGGACAGGAACACTGAAGCTTTCTTT. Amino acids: CASSQDRNTEAFF.

CDR3 sequence (DNA): TGCGCCTCACGGCGGGGGGTAAATGAGCAGTTCTTC. This encodes CASRRGVNEQFF. The chain has TRBV10-2 and TRBJ2-1; 8 bases fit TRBD2. Losses at the gene ends were 11 bases for V and 7 bases for J; bases not matched to a gene: 7. The CDR3 runs to 12 residues. From germline, CDR1 is WSHSY and CDR2 SAAADI.

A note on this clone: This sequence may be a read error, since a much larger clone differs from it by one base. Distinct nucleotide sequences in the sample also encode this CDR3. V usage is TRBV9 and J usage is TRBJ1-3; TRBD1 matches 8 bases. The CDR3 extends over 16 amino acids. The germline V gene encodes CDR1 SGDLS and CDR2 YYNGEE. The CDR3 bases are TGTGCCAGCAGTGTAGAAGACAGGGGCCGCGGAAACACCATATATTTT. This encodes CASSVEDRGRGNTIYF.

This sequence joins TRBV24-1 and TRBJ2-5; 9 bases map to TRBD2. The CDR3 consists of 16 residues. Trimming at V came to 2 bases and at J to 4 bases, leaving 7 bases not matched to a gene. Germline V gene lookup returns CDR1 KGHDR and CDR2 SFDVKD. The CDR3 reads CATSDSAGGPGETQYF. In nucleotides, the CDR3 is TGTGCCACCAGTGATTCGGCGGGGGGGCCCGGAGAGACCCAGTACTTC.

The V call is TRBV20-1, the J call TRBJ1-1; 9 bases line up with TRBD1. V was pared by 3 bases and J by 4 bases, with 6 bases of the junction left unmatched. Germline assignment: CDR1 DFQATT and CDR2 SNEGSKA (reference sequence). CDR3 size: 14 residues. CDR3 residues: CSASVGQGRTEAFF. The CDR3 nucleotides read TGCAGTGCTAGTGTCGGACAGGGGCGCACTGAAGCTTTCTTT.

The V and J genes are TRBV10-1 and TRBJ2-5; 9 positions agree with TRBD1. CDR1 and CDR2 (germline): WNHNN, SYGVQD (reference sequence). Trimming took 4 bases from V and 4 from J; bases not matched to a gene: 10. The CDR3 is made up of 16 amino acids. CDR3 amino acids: CASSGGEQGAGETQYF. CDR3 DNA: TGCGCCAGCAGTGGTGGGGAACAGGGGGCTGGAGAGACCCAGTACTTC.

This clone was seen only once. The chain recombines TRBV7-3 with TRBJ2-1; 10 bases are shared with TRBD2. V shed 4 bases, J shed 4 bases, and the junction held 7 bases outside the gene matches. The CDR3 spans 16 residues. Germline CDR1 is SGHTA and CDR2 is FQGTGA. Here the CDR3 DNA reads TGTGCCAGCAGCTCAACCGGGACTAGCGCATACAATGAGCAGTTCTTC. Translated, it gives CASSSTGTSAYNEQFF.

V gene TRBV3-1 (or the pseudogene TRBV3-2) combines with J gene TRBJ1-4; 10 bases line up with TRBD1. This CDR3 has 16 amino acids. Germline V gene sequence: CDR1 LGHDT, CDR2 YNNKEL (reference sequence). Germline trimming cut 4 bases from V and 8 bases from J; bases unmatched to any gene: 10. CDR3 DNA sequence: TGTGCCAGCAGCCGCGGGACAGGGGCTCGGGGAGAAAAACTGTTTTTT. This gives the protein CASSRGTGARGEKLFF.

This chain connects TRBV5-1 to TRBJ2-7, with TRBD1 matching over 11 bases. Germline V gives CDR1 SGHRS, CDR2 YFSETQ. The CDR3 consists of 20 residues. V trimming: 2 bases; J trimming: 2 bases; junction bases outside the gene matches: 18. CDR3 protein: CASSFSYGDRGTFYPYEQYF. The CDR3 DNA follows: TGCGCCAGCAGCTTCTCTTACGGGGACAGGGGGACCTTTTACCCCTACGAGCAGTACTTC.

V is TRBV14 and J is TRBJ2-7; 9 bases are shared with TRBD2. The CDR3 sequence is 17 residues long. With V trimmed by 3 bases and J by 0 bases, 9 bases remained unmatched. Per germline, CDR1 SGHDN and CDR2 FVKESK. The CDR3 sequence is CASSHGGGGPSSYEQYF. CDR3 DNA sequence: TGTGCCAGCAGCCACGGCGGGGGGGGTCCGAGCTCCTACGAGCAGTACTTC.

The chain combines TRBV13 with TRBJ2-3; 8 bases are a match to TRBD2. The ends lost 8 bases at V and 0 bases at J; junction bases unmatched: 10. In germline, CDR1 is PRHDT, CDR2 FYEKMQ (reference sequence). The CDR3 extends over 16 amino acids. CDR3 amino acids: CASASGSYPSTDTQYF. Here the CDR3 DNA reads TGTGCCAGCGCAAGCGGGAGTTATCCTAGCACAGATACGCAGTATTTT.